The next 32 T cell receptor beta chains were all read from a single sample in a study of blood T cell repertoires in COVID-19. Sequencing used immunoSEQ multiplex PCR; TCRdb keeps in-frame clones, though not all of them. The sample carries about 310,000 clones, approximately 87% recorded once. Material for sequencing was peripheral blood. Receptors were obtained from a woman between 50 and 59 years old who had recovered from COVID-19.

This chain links TRBV24-1 with TRBJ1-2, with 11 bases identical to TRBD1. This CDR3 contains 17 residues. CDR1 is KGHDR, CDR2 SFDVKD, per germline. The V and J ends lost 2 bases and 4 bases, in that order; junction bases with no gene match: 8. The CDR3 loop is CATSDYPGQGGSYGYTF. CDR3 DNA sequence: TGTGCCACCAGTGATTACCCGGGACAGGGGGGAAGCTATGGCTACACCTTC.

With regard to this clone: The germline gene is not matched at one end of the junction; a read error may be the cause. CDR3: CASRLVGGYNNEQFF. CDR3 nucleotide sequence: TGCGCCAGCAGGTTGGTTGGGGGCTATAACAATGAGCAGTTCTTC. This chain joins TRBV5-1 and TRBJ2-1; D is perhaps TRBD1 (6 bases). The CDR3 has 15 amino acids. Germline CDR1 SGHRS, CDR2 YFSETQ.

J is TRBJ2-7 and V is TRBV28, with 8 bases fitting TRBD2. Trimming removed 7 bases from V and 3 bases from J; junction bases left unmatched: 8. This CDR3 has 14 amino acids. CDR1 is MDHEN, CDR2 SYDVKM, per germline. Here the CDR3 reads CASNPSGGNYEQYF. In nucleotides, the CDR3 is TGTGCCAGCAATCCCAGCGGGGGCAACTACGAGCAGTACTTC.

This clone was detected once. The chain is built from TRBV4-3 and TRBJ2-3; D ambiguous. V lost 4 bases, J lost 6 bases, and 8 bases lay in between. The germline CDR1 and CDR2 sequences are LGHNA and YSLEER. The CDR3 spans 12 residues. This CDR3 reads CASSPAPDTQYF. The CDR3 region has the DNA TGCGCCAGCAGCCCCGCGCCGGATACGCAGTATTTT.

V gene TRBV7-2 combines with J gene TRBJ1-3; 9 bases fit TRBD1. The germline CDR1 and CDR2 sequences are SGHTA and FQGNSA. The CDR3 length is 13 residues. V shed 8 bases and J 6 bases; nucleotides not matched to a gene: 5. In DNA, the CDR3 is TGTGCCAGCCAGTGGACAGGGGAAAACACCATATATTTT. Amino acids: CASQWTGENTIYF. The full variable domain, in which reference TRBV7-2 and TRBJ1-3 provide the parts outside the CDR3, is GAGVSQSPSNKVTEKGKDVELRCDPISGHTALYWYRQSLGQGLEFLIYFQGNSAPDKSGLPSDRFSAERTGGSVSTLTIQRTQQEDSAVYLCASQWTGENTIYFGEGSWLTVV.

The chain links TRBV28 to TRBJ2-7, with D maybe TRBD1 (5 bases). CDR1 is MDHEN, CDR2 SYDVKM, per germline. CDR3 length: 15 residues. V was trimmed by 3 bases and J by 5 bases, leaving 17 bases between them. The DNA of the CDR3 is TGTGCCAGCAGTTTTAGCAGGGCTCGCCTCCACGAGCAGTACTTC. Residues: CASSFSRARLHEQYF.

V and J are TRBV5-5 and TRBJ1-2; D ambiguous. The CDR3 has 12 amino acids. The germline V and J ends were trimmed by 0 bases and 4 bases, with 4 bases remaining between them. From germline, CDR1 is SGHKS and CDR2 YYEKEE (reference sequence). The DNA for the CDR3 is TGTGCCAGCAGCTTGGACGGCTATGGCTACACCTTC. Its translation: CASSLDGYGYTF.

The genes are TRBV6-2 or TRBV6-3 and TRBJ1-1; 9 bases fit TRBD1. Germline V gives CDR1 MNHEY, CDR2 SVGEGT. The trim removed 0 bases at V and 10 bases at J, leaving 9 bases unmatched. The CDR3 length is 15 residues. As DNA, the CDR3 is TGTGCCAGCAGTTACTCATTCGGACAGGGGCTTACAGCTTTCTTT. It specifies CASSYSFGQGLTAFF.

This rearrangement joins TRBV7-9 to TRBJ1-1; 8 bases fit TRBD1. The length of the CDR3 is 15 residues. Losses at the gene ends were 6 bases for V and 1 base for J; bases not matched to a gene: 7. Germline V CDR1 and CDR2: SEHNR, FQNEAQ (reference sequence). CDR3 sequence: CASRGGTGPNTEAFF. The CDR3, as DNA: TGTGCCAGCAGAGGGGGGACAGGCCCGAACACTGAAGCTTTCTTT.

The chain recombines TRBV18 with TRBJ1-2; D possibly corresponds to TRBD1 (5 bases). Germline lookup yields CDR1 KGHSH and CDR2 LQKENI. The CDR3 consists of 14 residues. Between the trimmed V and J ends, which lost 3 bases and 7 bases, there was a span of 15 bases. CDR3 sequence (DNA): TGTGCCAGCTCACCTGATAGGGAGGGACGTGGCTACACCTTC. Its translation: CASSPDREGRGYTF.

CDR3: CASSFGGGEKLFF. The CDR3, as DNA: TGTGCCAGCAGCTTTGGCGGTGGGGAAAAACTGTTTTTT. The chain combines TRBV5-6 with TRBJ1-4, with D unclear. Trimming pared 2 bases from V and 8 bases from J, leaving 10 bases between. This CDR3 region has 13 residues. The germline gives CDR1 SGHDT, CDR2 YYEEEE.

There are a few counts of this clone. The chain recombines TRBV5-1 with TRBJ2-2, with D perhaps matching TRBD1 (5 bases). The germline V gene encodes CDR1 SGHRS and CDR2 YFSETQ. The CDR3 has 15 amino acids. The V end was cut by 0 bases, the J end by 2 bases, with 8 bases between. The CDR3 DNA reads TGCGCCAGCAGCTTGGGCAGGGCAAACACCGGGGAGCTGTTTTTT. This sequence encodes CASSLGRANTGELFF. Full variable domain (remainder filled in from reference TRBV5-1 and TRBJ2-2): KAGVTQTPRYLIKTRGQQVTLSCSPISGHRSVSWYQQTPGQGLQFLFEYFSETQRNKGNFPGRFSGRQFSNSRSEMNVSTLELGDSALYLCASSLGRANTGELFFGEGSRLTVL.

This clone was counted once. The V call is TRBV10-3, the J call TRBJ2-3; 11 nucleotides agree with TRBD2. CDR3 length: 14 residues. CDR1 is ENHRY and CDR2 is SYGVKD in the germline V gene. The V segment lost 10 bases and the J segment 5 bases; nucleotides outside the gene matches: 8. CDR3 residues: CASGDGLAGDTQYF. DNA for the CDR3: TGTGCCAGCGGGGATGGACTAGCGGGAGATACGCAGTATTTT.

The chain employs TRBV28 and TRBJ1-3; D is undetermined. Germline V gene data show CDR1 as MDHEN and CDR2 as SYDVKM. The ends were cut back, 2 bases at V and 0 bases at J, with 5 bases in the middle. The CDR3 has 14 residues. CDR3 amino acids: CASSLIHSGNTIYF. The CDR3 DNA follows: TGTGCCAGCAGTTTAATCCACTCTGGAAACACCATATATTTT. Variable domain in full (rest from reference TRBV28 and TRBJ1-3): DVKVTQSSRYLVKRTGEKVFLECVQDMDHENMFWYRQDPGLGLRLIYFSYDVKMKEKGDIPEGYSVSREKKERFSLILESASTNQTSMYLCASSLIHSGNTIYFGEGSWLTVV.

V usage is TRBV19 and J usage is TRBJ2-3; 13 bases align to TRBD2. Trimming removed 3 bases from V and 4 bases from J; junction bases left unmatched: 4. The CDR3 length is 16 residues. Germline values: CDR1 LNHDA, CDR2 SQIVND (reference sequence). The CDR3 DNA is TGTGCCAGTAGTATCCCAACTAGCGGGGGGGCAGATACGCAGTATTTT. This sequence encodes CASSIPTSGGADTQYF.

The chain carries TRBV28 and TRBJ1-5, with 10 nucleotides matching TRBD1. This CDR3 is 15 amino acids long. Germline V gene sequence: CDR1 MDHEN, CDR2 SYDVKM. After removal of 3 bases from V and 7 bases from J, the junction contained 6 bases not matched to a gene. DNA for the CDR3: TGTGCCAGCAGTTTCCGACAGGGGGCAGGGCAGCCCCAGCATTTT. Its translation: CASSFRQGAGQPQHF.

Remarks on this clone: The same CDR3 can be traced to other DNA sequences in this sample. V gene TRBV3-1 (or the pseudogene TRBV3-2) combines with J gene TRBJ1-2, with D possibly TRBD1 on 5 matching bases. This CDR3 has 13 residues. Between the trimmed V and J ends, which lost 0 bases and 5 bases, there was a span of 7 bases. The V gene's germline CDR1 is LGHDT and CDR2 YNNKEL (reference sequence). CDR3 sequence reads: CASSQDRGYGYTF. The CDR3, as DNA: TGTGCCAGCAGCCAAGATCGGGGGTATGGCTACACCTTC.

This chain connects TRBV12-3 or TRBV12-4 to TRBJ1-2; the D gene is possibly TRBD1 (6 bases). The V and J ends lost 5 bases and 2 bases respectively, with 9 bases between them. This CDR3 has 13 amino acids. The CDR3: CASSRQENYGYTF. The CDR3 DNA reads as TGTGCCAGCAGTCGACAGGAAAACTATGGCTACACCTTC.

As to this clone: Other DNA sequences in this sample translate to the same CDR3. The rearrangement joins TRBV5-1 to TRBJ2-2, with 7 bases matching TRBD1. The CDR3 runs 15 residues. Germline lookup yields CDR1 SGHRS and CDR2 YFSETQ. With V trimmed by 0 bases and J by 5 bases, 4 bases remained unmatched. CDR3 sequence reads: CASSLEGGSTGELFF. The CDR3 bases are TGCGCCAGCAGCTTGGAAGGGGGCTCTACCGGGGAGCTGTTTTTT.

This chain links TRBV7-2 with TRBJ2-7; 12 bases map to TRBD2. This CDR3 has 17 residues. Germline lookup yields CDR1 SGHTA and CDR2 FQGNSA. V lost 5 bases, J lost 0 bases, and 8 bases stayed unmatched. CDR3 residues: CASSPRLAGDNSYEQYF. CDR3 bases: TGTGCCAGCAGCCCCCGACTAGCGGGGGACAACTCCTACGAGCAGTACTTC.

This rearrangement joins TRBV7-8 to TRBJ2-7, with 14 bases that match TRBD2. J was trimmed by 2 bases and V by 5 bases; bases with no gene match: 2. The germline CDR1 and CDR2 sequences are SGHVS and FQNEAQ. This CDR3 has 15 residues. The CDR3 region has the DNA TGTGCCAGCAGCGCGGGACTAGCGGGAGCCTACGAGCAGTACTTC. Translation gives CASSAGLAGAYEQYF.

In its sample, this clone was seen once. The chain joins TRBV30 to TRBJ2-5, with 7 positions matching TRBD2. The CDR3 spans 16 residues. CDR1 and CDR2 (germline): GTSNPN, SVGIG (reference sequence). V lost 3 bases and J lost 2; bases outside the gene matches: 12. CDR3 amino acids: CAWSYASGAPQETQYF. The CDR3 nucleotides are TGTGCCTGGAGCTACGCTAGCGGAGCTCCTCAAGAGACCCAGTACTTC. Full variable domain (rest looked up from reference TRBV30 and TRBJ2-5): SQTIHQWPATLVQPVGSPLSLECTVEGTSNPNLYWYRQAAGRGLQLLFYSVGIGQISSEVPQNLSASRPQDRQFILSSKKLLLSDSGFYLCAWSYASGAPQETQYFGPGTRLLVL.

The chain carries TRBV28 and TRBJ1-2, with 12 bases matching TRBD1. The CDR3 totals 16 residues. V shed 5 bases, J shed 6 bases, and the junction held 10 bases outside the gene matches. From germline, CDR1 is MDHEN and CDR2 SYDVKM. The CDR3: CASSPTGTGGLNGYTF. Here the CDR3 DNA reads TGTGCCAGCAGTCCGACCGGGACAGGGGGCCTCAATGGCTACACCTTC.

The rearrangement joins TRBV19 to TRBJ2-4, with a possible D match to TRBD2 (6 bases). The germline gives CDR1 LNHDA, CDR2 SQIVND (reference sequence). V was clipped by 2 bases and J by 8 bases, with 16 bases between them. This CDR3 is built from 15 residues. This chain's CDR3 is CASSIIAAGGDIQYF. The CDR3 DNA is TGTGCCAGTAGTATAATAGCCGCTGGAGGGGACATTCAGTACTTC.

The V and J genes are TRBV7-2 and TRBJ1-4; D may be TRBD1 (6 bases). CDR1 SGHTA and CDR2 FQGNSA come from the germline V gene. V shed 4 bases and J shed 7 bases, with 16 bases lying between them. This CDR3 comprises 15 residues. The CDR3 DNA is TGTGCCAGCAGCTCACAACAGGGTCCTGGTGAAAAACTGTTTTTT. It translates to CASSSQQGPGEKLFF.

Only a few counts were recorded for this clone. The rearrangement joins TRBV10-3 to TRBJ1-1, with D possibly being TRBD1 (5 bases). V was shortened by 4 bases and J by 5 bases, with 14 bases between the two germline ends. The CDR3 is 14 amino acids. Per the germline V gene, CDR1 is ENHRY and CDR2 is SYGVKD. CDR3 nucleotides: TGTGCCATCAGTGGTGGGCAGGGTGGGACTGAAGCTTTCTTT. Protein: CAISGGQGGTEAFF.

The gene calls are TRBV28 and TRBJ1-5, with 7 bases identical to TRBD1. CDR3 size: 14 residues. Germline loops: CDR1 MDHEN, CDR2 SYDVKM. V lost 7 bases to trimming and J lost 2 bases; unmatched junction nucleotides: 5. CDR3 protein: CASIDRVRNQPQHF. The CDR3 DNA is TGTGCCAGCATCGACAGGGTCCGCAATCAGCCCCAGCATTTT.

This chain links TRBV30 with TRBJ2-3, with D possibly matching TRBD1 (6 bases). This CDR3 is built from 13 residues. Trimming left V 6 bases short and J 4 bases short, with 14 bases between. Germline V CDR1 and CDR2: GTSNPN, SVGIG (reference sequence). The CDR3 spells CACNVQGPDTQYF. As DNA, the CDR3 is TGTGCCTGCAACGTCCAGGGGCCAGATACGCAGTATTTT.

This clone was observed a handful of times. This chain uses TRBV30 with TRBJ1-3; 7 nucleotides agree with TRBD1. The V and J ends lost 2 bases and 1 base, in that order; junction bases with no gene match: 8. Germline V gene sequence: CDR1 GTSNPN, CDR2 SVGIG (reference sequence). The CDR3 has 16 amino acids. The CDR3 DNA is TGTGCCTGGAGTCCAGGGACAGCTTCATCTGGAAACACCATATATTTT. It yields the protein CAWSPGTASSGNTIYF.

V usage is TRBV6-2 or TRBV6-3 and J usage is TRBJ1-6; no firm D call. Germline V gene sequence: CDR1 MNHEY, CDR2 SVGEGT. There are 20 residues in the CDR3. V was clipped by 6 bases and J by 5 bases, with 29 bases between them. The CDR3 region has the DNA TGTGCCAGCAGCCTTACAAGATTCCAACCCGGCGGGCTTAATAATTCACCCCTCCACTTT. Translating it yields CASSLTRFQPGGLNNSPLHF.

The chain uses TRBV14 and TRBJ2-5, with D possibly matching TRBD2 (6 bases). Trimming left V 1 base short and J 1 base short, with 10 bases between. The CDR3 extends over 15 amino acids. Germline V lookup: CDR1 SGHDN, CDR2 FVKESK. For the CDR3, the DNA is TGTGCCAGCAGCCAAGGAGGGACTGCCCAAGAGACCCAGTACTTC. It yields the protein CASSQGGTAQETQYF.

In its sample, this clone was seen once. CDR3 in amino acids: CASTRDRLTGANVLTF. The CDR3 DNA sequence: TGTGCCAGCACACGGGACAGGTTGACTGGGGCCAACGTCCTGACTTTC. The gene calls are TRBV2 and TRBJ2-6; 8 bases are shared with TRBD1. The CDR3 is 16 amino acids. With V trimmed by 7 bases and J by 2 bases, 7 bases remained unmatched. Germline CDR1 SNHLY, CDR2 FYNNEI.